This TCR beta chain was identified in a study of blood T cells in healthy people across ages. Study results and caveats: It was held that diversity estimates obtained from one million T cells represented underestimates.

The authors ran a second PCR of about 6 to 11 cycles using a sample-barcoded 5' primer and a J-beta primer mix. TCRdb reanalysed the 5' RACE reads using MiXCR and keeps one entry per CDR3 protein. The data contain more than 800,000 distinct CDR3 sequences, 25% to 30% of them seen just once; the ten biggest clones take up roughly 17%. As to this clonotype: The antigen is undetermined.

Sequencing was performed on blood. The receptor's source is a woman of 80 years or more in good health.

The CDR3 spells CASNPEGARYEQYF. CDR3 DNA: TGTGCCAGCAACCCCGAGGGGGCGCGGTACGAGCAGTACTTC. J is TRBJ2-7 and V is TRBV2; 7 nucleotides agree with TRBD1. The CDR3 has 14 residues. V trimming: 7 bases; J trimming: 4 bases; junction bases outside the gene matches: 10. Germline V gene data show CDR1 as SNHLY and CDR2 as FYNNEI.